Listed below are T cell receptor beta chains from one sample, sequenced in a study of CD8 T cells in ankylosing spondylitis. TCRdb re-analysed the 5' RACE reads in MiXCR, keeping a single row per CDR3 protein. The sample has approximately 240,000 distinct CDR3 sequences; roughly 25% are singletons. Sequencing was done on a sample of blood, either unsorted or a sorted T cell fraction (not recorded which). These receptors all stem from a male donor with ankylosing spondylitis or in good health (not recorded which). Each CDR3 is given with its conserved first and last residue. Each record gives: J gene, D gene, CDR3 length, clone size, V gene, CDR3 protein, CDR3 DNA. A D gene is named only where the DNA matches it firmly. Not all rows give a size; the values are once, few, many and, for expanded clones, a class.

>TRBJ2-5|TRBD2|15|.|TRBV7-9
CASSLASGGPETQYF
TGTGCCAGCAGCTTAGCCTCGGGGGGGCCGGAGACCCAGTACTTC
>TRBJ2-5|.|17|many|TRBV15
CATSRDLGPKREETQYF
TGTGCCACCAGCAGAGATCTCGGGCCCAAACGGGAAGAGACCCAGTACTTC
>TRBJ2-7|TRBD1|14|few|TRBV12-3/TRBV12-4
CASSSGTGTPWEHF
TGTGCCAGCAGTTCAGGGACAGGGACTCCTTGGGAGCACTTC
>TRBJ2-1|TRBD2|13|.|TRBV20-1
CSARAGGYNEQFF
TGCAGTGCTAGGGCCGGGGGGTACAATGAGCAGTTCTTC
>TRBJ2-5|TRBD2|15|few|TRBV3-1
CASMVGGGAKETQYF
TGTGCCAGCATGGTTGGCGGGGGGGCCAAGGAGACCCAGTACTTC
>TRBJ2-3|TRBD2|16|.|TRBV5-4
CASSLELAGGTDTQYF
TGTGCCAGCAGCTTGGAACTAGCGGGGGGAACAGATACGCAGTATTTT
>TRBJ2-3|TRBD1|16|.|TRBV24-1
CATSDPRGPGTDTQYF
TGTGCCACCAGTGACCCCAGGGGGCCGGGCACAGATACGCAGTATTTT
>TRBJ2-7|TRBD1|14|few|TRBV20-1
CSARGTALSYEQYF
TGCAGTGCTAGGGGGACAGCCCTCTCCTACGAGCAGTACTTC
>TRBJ1-3|.|16|few|TRBV5-1
CASSLEGLESGNTIYF
TGCGCCAGCAGCTTGGAGGGTTTGGAGTCTGGAAACACCATATATTTT
>TRBJ2-7|TRBD1|14|many|TRBV20-1
CSASRQGPVNEQYF
TGCAGTGCTAGCCGACAGGGGCCTGTGAACGAGCAGTACTTC
>TRBJ2-1|.|12|many|TRBV6-5
CASSSSGNEQFF
TGTGCCAGCAGTTCTAGTGGGAATGAGCAGTTCTTC
>TRBJ2-2|.|17|.|TRBV25-1
CASSESALQGNTGELFF
TGTGCCAGCAGTGAATCGGCCTTGCAGGGGAACACCGGGGAGCTGTTTTTT
>TRBJ2-1|.|14|many|TRBV20-1
CSARRPGVGNEQFF
TGCAGTGCTAGACGCCCGGGGGTGGGCAATGAGCAGTTCTTC
>TRBJ2-5|TRBD1|12|few|TRBV2
CASSQGVETQYF
TGTGCCAGCAGTCAGGGGGTGGAGACCCAGTACTTC
>TRBJ1-3|.|13|many|TRBV7-9
CASSLGRGNTIYF
TGTGCCAGCAGCTTGGGAAGGGGAAACACCATATATTTT
>TRBJ1-4|.|15|many|TRBV5-1
CASSLLGQGGEKLFF
TGCGCCAGCAGCTTGCTGGGGCAGGGAGGTGAAAAACTGTTTTTT
>TRBJ2-5|TRBD1|19|.|TRBV29-1
CSVEKTGDRALWRAETQYF
TGCAGCGTTGAAAAAACCGGGGACAGGGCTTTGTGGAGAGCGGAGACCCAGTACTTC
>TRBJ1-5|.|16|many|TRBV28
CASSLSPVNSNQPQHF
TGTGCCAGCAGTTTATCTCCGGTAAATAGCAATCAGCCCCAGCATTTT
>TRBJ2-3|TRBD2|15|few|TRBV12-3/TRBV12-4
CASILGGGPLPTQYF
TGTGCCAGCATCTTGGGGGGAGGGCCCTTGCCGACGCAGTATTTT
>TRBJ1-1|.|13|many|TRBV20-1
CSARQDMNTEAFF
TGCAGTGCTCGACAGGACATGAACACTGAAGCTTTCTTT
>TRBJ1-6|.|14|.|TRBV20-1
CSASDLRGNSPLHF
TGCAGTGCTAGTGACCTTAGAGGGAATTCACCCCTCCACTTT
>TRBJ2-1|.|14|.|TRBV15
CATSKDRTYNEQFF
TGTGCCACCAGCAAAGACCGGACCTACAATGAGCAGTTCTTC
>TRBJ2-3|.|14|many|TRBV10-1
CASSAGYTTDTQYF
TGCGCCAGCAGTGCCGGTTACACGACAGATACGCAGTATTTT
>TRBJ2-7|TRBD2|14|few|TRBV20-1
CSAELAVASYEQYF
TGCAGTGCAGAACTAGCGGTGGCCTCCTACGAGCAGTACTTC
>TRBJ1-1|.|15|.|TRBV12-3/TRBV12-4
CASSSGRYMNTEAFF
TGTGCCAGCAGTTCGGGACGGTACATGAACACTGAAGCTTTCTTT
>TRBJ2-7|TRBD2|16|few|TRBV20-1
CSARPKGTSGSYEQYF
TGCAGTGCTAGGCCCAAAGGGACTAGCGGCTCCTACGAGCAGTACTTC
>TRBJ2-1|.|15|.|TRBV19
CASSIGGLIDNEQFF
TGTGCCAGTAGTATTGGGGGGCTTATCGACAATGAGCAGTTCTTC
>TRBJ1-1|TRBD1|14|few|TRBV10-3
CAIRRSRGQGEAFF
TGTGCCATCAGGCGAAGTAGGGGACAGGGTGAAGCTTTCTTT
>TRBJ2-3|.|11|many|TRBV10-3
CATTDGHTQYF
TGTGCCACCACGGACGGACATACGCAGTATTTT
>TRBJ2-1|TRBD2|17|.|TRBV12-3/TRBV12-4
CASSPGLAGGPSNEQFF
TGTGCCAGCAGTCCCGGACTAGCGGGGGGGCCTAGCAATGAGCAGTTCTTC
>TRBJ1-4|.|14|few|TRBV23-1
CANRWREIMKNCFF
.
>TRBJ2-2|.|15|.|TRBV15
CATSRGGGRGGELFF
TGTGCCACCAGCAGGGGAGGCGGGCGCGGCGGGGAGCTGTTTTTT